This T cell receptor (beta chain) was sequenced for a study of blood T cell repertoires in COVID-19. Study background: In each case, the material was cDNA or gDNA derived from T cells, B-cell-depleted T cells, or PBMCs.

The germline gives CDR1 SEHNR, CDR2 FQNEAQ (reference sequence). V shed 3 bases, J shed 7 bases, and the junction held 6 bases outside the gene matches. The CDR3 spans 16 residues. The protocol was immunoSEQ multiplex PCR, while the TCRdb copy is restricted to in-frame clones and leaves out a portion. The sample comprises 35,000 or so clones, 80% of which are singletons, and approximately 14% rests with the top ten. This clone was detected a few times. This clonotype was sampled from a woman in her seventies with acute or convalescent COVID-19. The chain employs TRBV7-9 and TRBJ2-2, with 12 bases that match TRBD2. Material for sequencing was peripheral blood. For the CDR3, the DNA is TGTGCCAGCAGCTTTGCTAGCGGGAGGGCCGACGGGGAGCTGTTTTTT. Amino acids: CASSFASGRADGELFF. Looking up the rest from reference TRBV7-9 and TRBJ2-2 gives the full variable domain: DTGVSQNPRHKITKRGQNVTFRCDPISEHNRLYWYRQTLGQGPEFLTYFQNEAQLEKSRLLSDRFSAERPKGSFSTLEIQRTEQGDSAMYLCASSFASGRADGELFFGEGSRLTVL.